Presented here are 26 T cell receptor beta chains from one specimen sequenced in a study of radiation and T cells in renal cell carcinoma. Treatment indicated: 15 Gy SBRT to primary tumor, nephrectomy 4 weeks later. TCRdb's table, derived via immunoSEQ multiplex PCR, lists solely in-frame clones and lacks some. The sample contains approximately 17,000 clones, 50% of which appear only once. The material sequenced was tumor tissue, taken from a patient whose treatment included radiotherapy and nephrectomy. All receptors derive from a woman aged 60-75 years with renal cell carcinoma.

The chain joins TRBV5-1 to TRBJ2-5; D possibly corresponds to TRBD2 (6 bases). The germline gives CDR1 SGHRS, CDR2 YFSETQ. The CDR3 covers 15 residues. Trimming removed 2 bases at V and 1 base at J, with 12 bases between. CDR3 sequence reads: CASSFAAAGQETQYF. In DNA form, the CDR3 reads TGCGCCAGCAGCTTTGCCGCAGCGGGCCAAGAGACCCAGTACTTC.

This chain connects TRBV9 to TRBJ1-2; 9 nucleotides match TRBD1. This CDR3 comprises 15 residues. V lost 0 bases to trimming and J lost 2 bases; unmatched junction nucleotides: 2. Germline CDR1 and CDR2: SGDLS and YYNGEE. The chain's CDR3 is CASSVVGTGNYGYTF. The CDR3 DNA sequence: TGTGCCAGCAGCGTAGTTGGGACAGGGAACTATGGCTACACCTTC. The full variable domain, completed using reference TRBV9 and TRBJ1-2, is DSGVTQTPKHLITATGQRVTLRCSPRSGDLSVYWYQQSLDQGLQFLIQYYNGEERAKGNILERFSAQQFPDLHSELNLSSLELGDSALYFCASSVVGTGNYGYTFGSGTRLTVV.

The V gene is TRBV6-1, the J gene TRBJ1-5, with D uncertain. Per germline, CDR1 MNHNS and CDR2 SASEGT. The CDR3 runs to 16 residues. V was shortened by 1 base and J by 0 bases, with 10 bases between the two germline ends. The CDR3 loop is CASSEEWPISNQPQHF. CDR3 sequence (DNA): TGTGCCAGCAGTGAAGAGTGGCCAATTAGCAATCAGCCCCAGCATTTT.

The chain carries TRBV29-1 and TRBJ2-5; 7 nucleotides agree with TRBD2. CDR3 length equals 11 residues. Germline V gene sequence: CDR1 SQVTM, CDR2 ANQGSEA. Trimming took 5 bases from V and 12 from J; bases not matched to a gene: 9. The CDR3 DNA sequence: TGCAGCGTTCAAACGGCGGGGGTAGAGTACTTC. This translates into CSVQTAGVEYF.

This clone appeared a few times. Here the CDR3 DNA reads TGTGCCATCAGTGAAGAGCGAAACACCATATATTTT. Encoded protein: CAISEERNTIYF. The chain employs TRBV10-3 and TRBJ1-3; D not resolved. The CDR3 length is 12 residues. The V end lost 3 bases, the J end lost 5 bases, and 5 bases lay between the germline ends. Looked up from germline, CDR1 is ENHRY and CDR2 is SYGVKD.

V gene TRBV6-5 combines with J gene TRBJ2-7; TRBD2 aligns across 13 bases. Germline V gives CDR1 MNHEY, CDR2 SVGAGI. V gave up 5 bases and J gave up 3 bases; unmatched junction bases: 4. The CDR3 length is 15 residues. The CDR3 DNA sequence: TGTGCCAGCAGTCAGGGACTAGCGGGAAACTACGAGCAGTACTTC. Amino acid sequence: CASSQGLAGNYEQYF.

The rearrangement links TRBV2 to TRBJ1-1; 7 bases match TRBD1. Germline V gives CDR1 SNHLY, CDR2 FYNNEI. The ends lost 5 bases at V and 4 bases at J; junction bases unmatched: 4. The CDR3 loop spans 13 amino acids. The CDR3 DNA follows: TGTGCCAGCAGTACTACAGGGGCCACTGAAGCTTTCTTT. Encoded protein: CASSTTGATEAFF.

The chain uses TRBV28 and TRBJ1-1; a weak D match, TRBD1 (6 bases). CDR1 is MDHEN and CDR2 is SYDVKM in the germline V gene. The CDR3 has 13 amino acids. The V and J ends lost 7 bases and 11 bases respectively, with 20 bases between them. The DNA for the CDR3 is TGTGCCAGCATGGGGGGGCTTGGCAGAGTGGCTTTCTTT. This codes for CASMGGLGRVAFF.

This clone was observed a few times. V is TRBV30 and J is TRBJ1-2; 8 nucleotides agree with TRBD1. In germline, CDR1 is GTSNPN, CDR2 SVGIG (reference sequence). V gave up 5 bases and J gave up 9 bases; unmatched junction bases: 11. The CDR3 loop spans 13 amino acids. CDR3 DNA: TGTGCCTGGCGGACAGGGTACCACCGGAGCTACACCTTC. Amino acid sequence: CAWRTGYHRSYTF.

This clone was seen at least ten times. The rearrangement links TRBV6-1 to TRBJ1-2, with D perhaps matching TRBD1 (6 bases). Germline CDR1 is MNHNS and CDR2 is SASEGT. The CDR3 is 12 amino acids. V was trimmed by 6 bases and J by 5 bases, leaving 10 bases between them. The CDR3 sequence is CASRRQDYGYTF. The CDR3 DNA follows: TGTGCCAGCAGGAGACAGGATTATGGCTACACCTTC.

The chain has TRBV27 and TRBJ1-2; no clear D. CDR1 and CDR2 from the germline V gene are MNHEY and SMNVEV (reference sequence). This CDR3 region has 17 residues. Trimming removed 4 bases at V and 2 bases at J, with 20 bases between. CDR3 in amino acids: CASSSKHPPISNYGYTF. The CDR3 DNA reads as TGTGCCAGCAGTTCTAAACACCCGCCCATATCGAACTATGGCTACACCTTC.

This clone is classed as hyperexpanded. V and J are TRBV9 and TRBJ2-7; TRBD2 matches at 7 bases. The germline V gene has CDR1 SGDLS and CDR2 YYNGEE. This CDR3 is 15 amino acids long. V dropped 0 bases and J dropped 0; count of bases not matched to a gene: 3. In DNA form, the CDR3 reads TGTGCCAGCAGCGTAGTCCCGGGGGGCTCCTACGAGCAGTACTTC. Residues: CASSVVPGGSYEQYF.

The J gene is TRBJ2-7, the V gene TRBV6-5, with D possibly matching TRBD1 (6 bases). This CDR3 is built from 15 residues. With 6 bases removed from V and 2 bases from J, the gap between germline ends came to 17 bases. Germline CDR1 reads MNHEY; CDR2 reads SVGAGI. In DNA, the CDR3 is TGTGCCAGCAGATTGGATATGGACAGCACCTACGAGCAGTACTTC. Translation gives CASRLDMDSTYEQYF.

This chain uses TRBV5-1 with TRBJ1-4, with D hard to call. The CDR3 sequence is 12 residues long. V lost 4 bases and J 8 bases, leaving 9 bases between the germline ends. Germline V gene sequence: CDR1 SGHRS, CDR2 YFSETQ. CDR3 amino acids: CASSLGSEKLFF. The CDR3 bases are TGCGCCAGCAGCCTAGGGTCCGAAAAACTGTTTTTT.

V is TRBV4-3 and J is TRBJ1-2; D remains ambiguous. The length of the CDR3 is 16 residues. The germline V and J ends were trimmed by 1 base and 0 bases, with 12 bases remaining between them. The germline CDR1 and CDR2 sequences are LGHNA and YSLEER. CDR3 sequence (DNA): TGCGCCAGCAGCCAAGTGAGGAGGGTTTCTAACTATGGCTACACCTTC. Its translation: CASSQVRRVSNYGYTF.

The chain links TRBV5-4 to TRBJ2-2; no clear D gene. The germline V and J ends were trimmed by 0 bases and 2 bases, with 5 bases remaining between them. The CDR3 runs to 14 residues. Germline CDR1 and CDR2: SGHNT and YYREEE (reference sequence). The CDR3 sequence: CASSLGPNTGELFF. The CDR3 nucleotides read TGTGCCAGCAGCTTGGGACCCAACACCGGGGAGCTGTTTTTT.

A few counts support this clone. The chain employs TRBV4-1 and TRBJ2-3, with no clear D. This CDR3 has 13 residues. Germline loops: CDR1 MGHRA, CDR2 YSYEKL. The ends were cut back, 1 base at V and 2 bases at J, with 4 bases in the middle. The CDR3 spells CASSQVPTDTQYF. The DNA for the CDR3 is TGCGCCAGCAGCCAAGTCCCCACAGATACGCAGTATTTT.

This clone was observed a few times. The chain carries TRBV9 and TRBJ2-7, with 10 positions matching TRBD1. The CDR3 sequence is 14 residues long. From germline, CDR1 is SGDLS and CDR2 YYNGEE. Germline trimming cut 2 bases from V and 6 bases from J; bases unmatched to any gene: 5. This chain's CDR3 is CASSVDRGRSEQYF. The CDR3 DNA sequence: TGTGCCAGCAGCGTTGACAGGGGGCGCTCCGAGCAGTACTTC.

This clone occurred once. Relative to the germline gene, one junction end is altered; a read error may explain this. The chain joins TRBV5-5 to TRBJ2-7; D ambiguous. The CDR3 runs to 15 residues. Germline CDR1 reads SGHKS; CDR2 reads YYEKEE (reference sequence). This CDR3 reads CASSQDPQATYEQYF. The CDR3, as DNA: TGCGCCAGCAGCCAAGATCCGCAGGCGACCTACGAGCAGTACTTC.

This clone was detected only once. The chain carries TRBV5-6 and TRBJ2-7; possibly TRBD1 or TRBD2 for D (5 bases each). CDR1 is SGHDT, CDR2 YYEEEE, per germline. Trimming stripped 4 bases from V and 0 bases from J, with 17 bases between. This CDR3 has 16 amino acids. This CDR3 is CASSPKRGRASYEQYF. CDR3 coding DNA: TGTGCCAGCAGCCCTAAACGGGGACGGGCCTCCTACGAGCAGTACTTC.

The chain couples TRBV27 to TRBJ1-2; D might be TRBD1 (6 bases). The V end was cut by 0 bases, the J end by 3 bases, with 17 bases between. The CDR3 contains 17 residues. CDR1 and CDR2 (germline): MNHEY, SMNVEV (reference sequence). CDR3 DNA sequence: TGTGCCAGCAGTTTATCAATCGGGGGGGCGACTTACTATGGCTACACCTTC. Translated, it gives CASSLSIGGATYYGYTF.

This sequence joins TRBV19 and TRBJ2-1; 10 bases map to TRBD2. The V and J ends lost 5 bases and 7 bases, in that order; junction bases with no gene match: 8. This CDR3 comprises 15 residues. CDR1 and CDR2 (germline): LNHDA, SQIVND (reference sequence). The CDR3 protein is CASSVLAGVNNEQFF. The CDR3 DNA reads TGTGCCAGTAGTGTCCTAGCGGGAGTTAATAATGAGCAGTTCTTC.

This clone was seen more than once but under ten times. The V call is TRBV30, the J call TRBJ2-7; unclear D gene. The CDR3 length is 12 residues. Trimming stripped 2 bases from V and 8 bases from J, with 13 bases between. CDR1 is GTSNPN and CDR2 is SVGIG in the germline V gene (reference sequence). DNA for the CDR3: TGTGCCTGGAGTCCATCAGGCCTACAGCAGTACTTC. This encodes CAWSPSGLQQYF.

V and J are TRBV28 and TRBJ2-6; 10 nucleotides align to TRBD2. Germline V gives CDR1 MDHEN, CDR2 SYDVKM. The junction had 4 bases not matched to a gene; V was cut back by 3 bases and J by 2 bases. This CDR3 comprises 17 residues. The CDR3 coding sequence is TGTGCCAGCAGTTTCAGCGGGAGGGAGACTGGGGCCAACGTCCTGACTTTC. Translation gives CASSFSGRETGANVLTF. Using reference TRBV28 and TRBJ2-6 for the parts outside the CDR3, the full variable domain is DVKVTQSSRYLVKRTGEKVFLECVQDMDHENMFWYRQDPGLGLRLIYFSYDVKMKEKGDIPEGYSVSREKKERFSLILESASTNQTSMYLCASSFSGRETGANVLTFGAGSRLTVL.

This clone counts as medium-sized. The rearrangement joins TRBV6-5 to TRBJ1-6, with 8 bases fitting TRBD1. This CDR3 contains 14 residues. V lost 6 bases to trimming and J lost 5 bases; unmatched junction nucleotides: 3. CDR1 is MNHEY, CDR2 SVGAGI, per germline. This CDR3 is CASRPTGDNSPLHF. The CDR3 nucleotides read TGTGCCAGCAGACCGACAGGGGATAATTCACCCCTCCACTTT.

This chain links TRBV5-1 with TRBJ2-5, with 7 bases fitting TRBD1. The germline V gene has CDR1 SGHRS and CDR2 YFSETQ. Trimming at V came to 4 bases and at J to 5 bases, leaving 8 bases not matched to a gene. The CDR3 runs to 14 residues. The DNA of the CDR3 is TGCGCCAGCAGCGGAATGGGACAGAAGGAGACCCAGTACTTC. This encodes CASSGMGQKETQYF.